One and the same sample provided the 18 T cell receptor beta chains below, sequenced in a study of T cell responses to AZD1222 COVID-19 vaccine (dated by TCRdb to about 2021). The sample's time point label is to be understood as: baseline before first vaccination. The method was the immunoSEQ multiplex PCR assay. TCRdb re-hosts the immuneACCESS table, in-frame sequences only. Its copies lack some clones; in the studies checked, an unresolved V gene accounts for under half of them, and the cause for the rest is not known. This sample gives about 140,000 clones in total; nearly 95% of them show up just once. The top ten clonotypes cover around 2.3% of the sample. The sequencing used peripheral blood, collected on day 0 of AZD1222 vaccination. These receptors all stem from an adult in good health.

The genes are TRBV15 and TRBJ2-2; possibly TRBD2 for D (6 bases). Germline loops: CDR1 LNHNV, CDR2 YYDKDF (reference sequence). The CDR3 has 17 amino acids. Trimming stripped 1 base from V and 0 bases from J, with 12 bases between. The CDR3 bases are TGTGCCACCAGCAGAGGGGCGGGGAAACCGAACACCGGGGAGCTGTTTTTT. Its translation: CATSRGAGKPNTGELFF.

The CDR3 reads CATSDTRTSGDLGEQYF. The CDR3, as DNA: TGTGCCACCAGTGATACCCGGACTAGCGGGGACCTGGGAGAGCAGTACTTC. This chain connects TRBV24-1 to TRBJ2-7; 12 bases line up with TRBD2. CDR1 is KGHDR and CDR2 is SFDVKD in the germline V gene. V was clipped by 3 bases and J by 7 bases; unmatched bases: 12. This CDR3 is 17 amino acids long.

For the CDR3, the DNA is TGTGCCATCACTGGGGGGACAGGCTCCTACGAGCAGTACTTC. Amino acid sequence: CAITGGTGSYEQYF. The gene calls are TRBV10-3 and TRBJ2-7; 8 bases line up with TRBD1. In germline, CDR1 is ENHRY, CDR2 SYGVKD. The CDR3 sequence is 14 residues long. V lost 7 bases, J lost 0 bases, and 5 bases stayed unmatched.

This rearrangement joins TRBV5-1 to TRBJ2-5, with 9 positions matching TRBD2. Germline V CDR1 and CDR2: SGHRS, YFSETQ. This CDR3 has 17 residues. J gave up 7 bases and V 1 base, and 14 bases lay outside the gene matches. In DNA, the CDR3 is TGCGCCAGCAGCTTGTCGCCTAGCGGGACGGACCGGGGGACCCAGTACTTC. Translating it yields CASSLSPSGTDRGTQYF.

The CDR3 is CASSQRNPGQGAGEQYF. CDR3 bases: TGTGCCAGCAGCCAGCGTAACCCGGGACAGGGGGCTGGGGAGCAGTACTTC. This chain connects TRBV7-8 to TRBJ2-7; 12 nucleotides align to TRBD1. With 5 bases clipped from V and 7 bases from J, the junction kept 15 bases outside the gene matches. Germline CDR1 and CDR2: SGHVS and FQNEAQ. This CDR3 spans 17 amino acids.

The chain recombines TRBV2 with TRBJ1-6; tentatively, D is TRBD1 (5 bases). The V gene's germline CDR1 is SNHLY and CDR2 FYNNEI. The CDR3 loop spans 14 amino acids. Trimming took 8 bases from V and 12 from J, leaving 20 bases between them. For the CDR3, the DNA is TGTGCCAGCGGCGGGGGACGTCGGGGCTTACCCCTCCACTTT. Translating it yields CASGGGRRGLPLHF.

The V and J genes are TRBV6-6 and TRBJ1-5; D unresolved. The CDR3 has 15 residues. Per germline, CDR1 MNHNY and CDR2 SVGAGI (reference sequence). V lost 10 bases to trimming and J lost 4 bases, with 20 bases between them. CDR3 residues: CATSRSGSSNQPQHF. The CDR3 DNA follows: TGTGCCACCTCCCGATCTGGGTCGTCGAATCAGCCCCAGCATTTT.

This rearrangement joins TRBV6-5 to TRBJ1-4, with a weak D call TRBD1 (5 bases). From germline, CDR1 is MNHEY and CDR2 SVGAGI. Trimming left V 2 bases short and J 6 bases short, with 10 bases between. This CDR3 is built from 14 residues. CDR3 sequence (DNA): TGTGCCAGCAGTTACCGACAGAAGGATGAAAAACTGTTTTTT. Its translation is CASSYRQKDEKLFF.

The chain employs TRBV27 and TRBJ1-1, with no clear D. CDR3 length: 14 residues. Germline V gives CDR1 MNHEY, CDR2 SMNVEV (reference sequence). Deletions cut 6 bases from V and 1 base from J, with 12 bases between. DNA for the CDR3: TGTGCCAGCAGCAACCACCGACAGAACACTGAAGCTTTCTTT. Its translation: CASSNHRQNTEAFF.

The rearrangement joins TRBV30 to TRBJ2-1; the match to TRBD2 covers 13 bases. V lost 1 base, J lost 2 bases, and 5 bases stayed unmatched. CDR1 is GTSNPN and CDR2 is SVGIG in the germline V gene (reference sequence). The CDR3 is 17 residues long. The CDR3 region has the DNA TGTGCCTGGAGTGGGACTAGCGGGAGTCGAACCTACAATGAGCAGTTCTTC. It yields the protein CAWSGTSGSRTYNEQFF.

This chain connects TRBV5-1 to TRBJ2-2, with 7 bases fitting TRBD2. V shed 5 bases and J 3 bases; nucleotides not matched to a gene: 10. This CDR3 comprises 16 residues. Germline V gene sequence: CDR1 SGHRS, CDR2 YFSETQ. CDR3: CASSLTVGRDTGELFF. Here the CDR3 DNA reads TGCGCCAGCAGTCTGACCGTAGGGAGGGACACCGGGGAGCTGTTTTTT.

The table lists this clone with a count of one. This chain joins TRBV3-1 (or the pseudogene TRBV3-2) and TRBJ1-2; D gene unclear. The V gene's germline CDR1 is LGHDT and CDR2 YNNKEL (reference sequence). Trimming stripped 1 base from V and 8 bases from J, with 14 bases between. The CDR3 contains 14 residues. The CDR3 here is CASSQGPHPKGYTF. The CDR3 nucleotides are TGTGCCAGCAGCCAAGGACCCCATCCTAAGGGCTACACCTTC.

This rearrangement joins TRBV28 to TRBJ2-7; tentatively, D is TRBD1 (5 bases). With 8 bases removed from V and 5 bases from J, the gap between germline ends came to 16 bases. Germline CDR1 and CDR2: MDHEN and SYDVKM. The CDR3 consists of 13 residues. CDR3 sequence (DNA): TGTGCCAGCGGCAGGGCCCCCTCTGACGAGCAGTACTTC. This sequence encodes CASGRAPSDEQYF.

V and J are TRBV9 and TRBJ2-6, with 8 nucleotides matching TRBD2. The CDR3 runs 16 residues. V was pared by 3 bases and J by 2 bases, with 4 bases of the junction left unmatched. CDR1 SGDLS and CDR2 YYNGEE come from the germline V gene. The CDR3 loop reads CASSAPGGAGANVLTF. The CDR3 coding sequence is TGTGCCAGCAGCGCCCCCGGGGGGGCTGGGGCCAACGTCCTGACTTTC.

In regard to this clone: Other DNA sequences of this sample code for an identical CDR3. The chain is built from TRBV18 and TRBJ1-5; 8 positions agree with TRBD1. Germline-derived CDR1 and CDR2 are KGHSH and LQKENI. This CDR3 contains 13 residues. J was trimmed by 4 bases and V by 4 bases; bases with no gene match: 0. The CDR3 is CASSRDRNQPQHF. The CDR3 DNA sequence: TGTGCCAGCTCACGGGACAGGAATCAGCCCCAGCATTTT.

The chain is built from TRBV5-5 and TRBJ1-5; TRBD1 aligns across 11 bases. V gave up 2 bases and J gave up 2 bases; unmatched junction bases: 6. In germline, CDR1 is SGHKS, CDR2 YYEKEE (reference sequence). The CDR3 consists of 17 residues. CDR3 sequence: CASSFRTGGRGNQPQHF. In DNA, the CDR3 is TGTGCCAGCAGCTTCAGGACAGGGGGCCGAGGCAATCAGCCCCAGCATTTT.

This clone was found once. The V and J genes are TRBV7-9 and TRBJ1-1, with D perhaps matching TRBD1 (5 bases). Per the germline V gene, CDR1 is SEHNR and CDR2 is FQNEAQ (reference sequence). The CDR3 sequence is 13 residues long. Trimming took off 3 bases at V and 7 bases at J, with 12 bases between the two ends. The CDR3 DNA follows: TGTGCCAGCAGCTTGGGGCAGGCGTTTGAAGCTTTCTTT. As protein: CASSLGQAFEAFF. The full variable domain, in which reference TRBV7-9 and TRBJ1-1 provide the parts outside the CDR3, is DTGVSQNPRHKITKRGQNVTFRCDPISEHNRLYWYRQTLGQGPEFLTYFQNEAQLEKSRLLSDRFSAERPKGSFSTLEIQRTEQGDSAMYLCASSLGQAFEAFFGQGTRLTVV.

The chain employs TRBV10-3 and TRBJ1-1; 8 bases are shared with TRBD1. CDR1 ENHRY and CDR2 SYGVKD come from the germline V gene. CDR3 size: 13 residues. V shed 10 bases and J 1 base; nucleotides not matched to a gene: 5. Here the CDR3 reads CASSGQANTEAFF. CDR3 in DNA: TGTGCCAGCTCGGGACAGGCGAACACTGAAGCTTTCTTT.